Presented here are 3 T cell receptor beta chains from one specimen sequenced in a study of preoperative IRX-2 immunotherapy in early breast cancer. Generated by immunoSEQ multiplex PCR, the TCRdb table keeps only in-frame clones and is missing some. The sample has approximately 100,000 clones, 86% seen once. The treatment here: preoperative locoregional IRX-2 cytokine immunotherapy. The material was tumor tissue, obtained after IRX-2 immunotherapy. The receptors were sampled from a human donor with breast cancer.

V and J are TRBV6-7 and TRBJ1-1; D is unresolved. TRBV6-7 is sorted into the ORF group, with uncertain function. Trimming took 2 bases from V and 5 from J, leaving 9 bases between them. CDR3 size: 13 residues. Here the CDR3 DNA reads TGTGCCAGCAGTTACAAAGCGGGAACTGAAGCTTTCTTT. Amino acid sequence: CASSYKAGTEAFF.

In DNA form, the CDR3 reads TGTGCCAGCATAACTCCGGGACAGGGGGCATATGGCTACACCTTC. Protein product: CASITPGQGAYGYTF. V usage is TRBV28 and J usage is TRBJ1-2; 12 bases match TRBD1. The CDR3 consists of 15 residues. CDR1 is MDHEN, CDR2 SYDVKM, per germline. Germline trimming cut 7 bases from V and 5 bases from J; bases unmatched to any gene: 8.

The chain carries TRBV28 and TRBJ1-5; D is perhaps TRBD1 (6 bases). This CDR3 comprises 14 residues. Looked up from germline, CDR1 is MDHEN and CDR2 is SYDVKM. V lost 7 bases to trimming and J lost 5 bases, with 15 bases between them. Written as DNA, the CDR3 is TGTGCCAGCAAACGGACAGAGGTTTATCAGCCCCAGCATTTT. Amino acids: CASKRTEVYQPQHF.